This T cell receptor beta chain is drawn from a study of blood T cell repertoires in COVID-19. This CDR3 contains 15 residues. V shed 6 bases and J 8 bases; nucleotides not matched to a gene: 12. Germline V gene sequence: CDR1 SGHRS, CDR2 YFSETQ. Methods used by the authors: The assay estimated nucleated cells by amplifying reference gene primers. Method: immunoSEQ multiplex PCR; TCRdb's copy keeps in-frame clones and lacks some. Clonal size and the V and J genes are those of that table, whereas D and trimming came from the DNA. The sample carries 140,000 to 150,000 clones, around four fifths recorded once.

The origin of this receptor is a woman between 40 and 50 years old with active or convalescent COVID-19. V gene TRBV5-1 combines with J gene TRBJ1-4, with 8 bases aligning to TRBD1. The sequenced sample consisted of peripheral blood. The CDR3 DNA follows: TGCGCCAGCACAGACAGGGGCCGCCAAGGGGAAAAACTGTTTTTT. It yields the protein CASTDRGRQGEKLFF.